The 21 T cell receptor beta chains reported below all come from one sample, sequenced in a study of OX40 agonist ivuxolimab in advanced cancers. The protocol was immunoSEQ multiplex PCR, while the TCRdb copy is restricted to in-frame clones and leaves out a portion. Of 30,000 to 45,000 clones in the sample, about 84% were seen once. The sequences come from CD4+ or CD8+ T cells sorted from blood, collected in a trial of the OX40 agonist ivuxolimab. These receptors originate from an adult with an advanced solid tumor such as melanoma, head and neck, liver or kidney cancer.

V usage is TRBV7-9 and J usage is TRBJ2-5; 10 nucleotides line up with TRBD1. The V gene end was trimmed by 5 bases and the J gene end by 5 bases; junction bases not matched to a gene: 8. CDR3 size: 15 residues. Germline CDR1 is SEHNR and CDR2 is FQNEAQ (reference sequence). The CDR3 protein is CASSPGQGFVETQYF. CDR3 sequence (DNA): TGTGCCAGCAGCCCGGGACAGGGGTTTGTTGAGACCCAGTACTTC.

This chain joins TRBV4-1 and TRBJ2-3; 7 bases agree with TRBD2. The CDR3 contains 17 residues. With V trimmed by 1 base and J by 1 base, 8 bases remained unmatched. The germline gives CDR1 MGHRA, CDR2 YSYEKL. The chain's CDR3 is CASSQGGGVRGTDTQYF. The CDR3 coding sequence is TGCGCCAGCAGCCAAGGCGGGGGTGTACGGGGCACAGATACGCAGTATTTT.

This chain uses TRBV9 with TRBJ2-1; 8 bases agree with TRBD1. V shed 3 bases, J shed 7 bases, and the junction held 12 bases outside the gene matches. Germline assignment: CDR1 SGDLS and CDR2 YYNGEE. The CDR3 totals 16 residues. CDR3 DNA sequence: TGTGCCAGCAGCGCAGGAGGGACAGGAGTTGTAAATGAGCAGTTCTTC. This encodes CASSAGGTGVVNEQFF. The full variable domain, rest sourced from reference TRBV9 and TRBJ2-1, is DSGVTQTPKHLITATGQRVTLRCSPRSGDLSVYWYQQSLDQGLQFLIQYYNGEERAKGNILERFSAQQFPDLHSELNLSSLELGDSALYFCASSAGGTGVVNEQFFGPGTRLTVL.

The V and J genes are TRBV28 and TRBJ2-3; D tentatively fits TRBD1 or TRBD2 (7 bases each). CDR3 length: 16 residues. V was trimmed by 6 bases and J by 5 bases, leaving 21 bases between them. Germline values: CDR1 MDHEN, CDR2 SYDVKM. Here the CDR3 reads CASSPIGEGAGDTQYF. DNA for the CDR3: TGTGCCAGCAGCCCTATCGGGGAGGGGGCTGGAGATACGCAGTATTTT.

The gene calls are TRBV6-5 and TRBJ1-1; D is unresolved. CDR3 length: 14 amino acids. V was clipped by 5 bases and J by 0 bases, with 10 bases between them. CDR1 and CDR2 (germline): MNHEY, SVGAGI. The CDR3 spells CASSVMDLNTEAFF. As DNA, the CDR3 is TGTGCCAGCAGTGTGATGGACCTGAACACTGAAGCTTTCTTT.

This clone has just a few counts. This rearrangement joins TRBV4-1 to TRBJ2-4; 11 nucleotides agree with TRBD2. This CDR3 has 15 residues. Germline V gene lookup returns CDR1 MGHRA and CDR2 YSYEKL. V shed 1 base, J shed 7 bases, and the junction held 3 bases outside the gene matches. The chain's CDR3 is CASSQGLAGKNIQYF. CDR3 in DNA: TGCGCCAGCAGCCAAGGACTAGCGGGAAAGAACATTCAGTACTTC.

The J gene is TRBJ2-2, the V gene TRBV5-3; D gene uncertain. TRBV5-3 is an ORF, and what it does is uncertain. V was cut by 7 bases and J by 7 bases, with 5 bases left in between. The CDR3 covers 10 residues. The CDR3 DNA reads as TGTGCCAGACAAAACGGGGAGCTGTTTTTT. Protein: CARQNGELFF.

V usage is TRBV5-1 and J usage is TRBJ1-3; no clear D gene. Looked up from germline, CDR1 is SGHRS and CDR2 is YFSETQ. V lost 4 bases and J lost 2, with 16 bases in between. There are 16 residues in the CDR3. Here the CDR3 reads CASSPERGAPGNTIYF. Here the CDR3 DNA reads TGCGCCAGCAGCCCCGAGAGAGGCGCGCCTGGAAACACCATATATTTT.

In DNA, the CDR3 is TGTGCCAGCAGTGAAAGGGGGGGCTCCTATGGCTACACCTTC. It codes for CASSERGGSYGYTF. V gene TRBV25-1 combines with J gene TRBJ1-2; TRBD1 might be the D (6 bases). CDR1 is MGHDK, CDR2 SYGVNS, per germline. The CDR3 length is 14 residues. V was trimmed by 2 bases and J by 4 bases, leaving 11 bases between them.

J is TRBJ1-4 and V is TRBV4-3, with D possibly matching TRBD1 (5 bases). Trimming stripped 1 base from V and 0 bases from J, with 9 bases between. CDR3 size: 16 residues. Germline CDR1 and CDR2: LGHNA and YSLEER. CDR3 residues: CASSQGRGATNEKLFF. The CDR3, as DNA: TGCGCCAGCAGCCAAGGGCGGGGCGCAACTAATGAAAAACTGTTTTTT.

The genes are TRBV19 and TRBJ1-5; tentative D call: TRBD1 (6 bases). Germline loops: CDR1 LNHDA, CDR2 SQIVND (reference sequence). V lost 2 bases and J 3 bases, leaving 11 bases between the germline ends. The CDR3 sequence is 15 residues long. As DNA, the CDR3 is TGTGCCAGTAGTATATCTGCAGGGGCCAATCAGCCCCAGCATTTT. Translation gives CASSISAGANQPQHF.

The chain has TRBV7-3 and TRBJ1-3, with 7 bases lining up with TRBD1. The CDR3 has 16 residues. The V gene end was trimmed by 5 bases and the J gene end by 4 bases; junction bases not matched to a gene: 11. The V gene's germline CDR1 is SGHTA and CDR2 FQGTGA. The CDR3 is CASSPRRTGAGNTIYF. CDR3 nucleotide sequence: TGTGCCAGCAGCCCCCGTAGAACAGGGGCCGGAAACACCATATATTTT.

This chain joins TRBV30 and TRBJ1-5; the D is unclear. Germline CDR1 and CDR2: GTSNPN and SVGIG (reference sequence). There are 13 residues in the CDR3. Trimming took 0 bases from V and 3 from J, leaving 6 bases between them. The chain's CDR3 is CAWSVEDNQPQHF. DNA of the CDR3: TGTGCCTGGAGTGTAGAGGACAATCAGCCCCAGCATTTT.

CDR3 in DNA: TGTGCCAGCAGCGTATCAACAGCTAGGGAGACCCAGTACTTC. This translates into CASSVSTARETQYF. The chain couples TRBV9 to TRBJ2-5; no clear D. Trimming pared 1 base from V and 5 bases from J, leaving 12 bases between. The CDR3 runs to 14 residues. Germline V CDR1 and CDR2: SGDLS, YYNGEE.

The chain is built from TRBV15 and TRBJ2-2; D perhaps matches TRBD2 (6 bases). The CDR3 spans 12 residues. Germline V gene lookup returns CDR1 LNHNV and CDR2 YYDKDF (reference sequence). The germline V and J ends were trimmed by 5 bases and 7 bases, with 8 bases remaining between them. The CDR3: CATSLGLGELFF. Written as DNA, the CDR3 is TGTGCCACCAGCTTGGGACTCGGGGAGCTGTTTTTT.

CDR3 DNA: TGTGCCAGCAGCTTGGCGGGAGGGGGAGATACGCAGTATTTT. This translates into CASSLAGGGDTQYF. The gene calls are TRBV7-2 and TRBJ2-3, with 9 bases aligning to TRBD2. Germline V lookup: CDR1 SGHTA, CDR2 FQGNSA. V shed 3 bases and J 5 bases; nucleotides not matched to a gene: 3. This CDR3 region has 14 residues.

The genes are TRBV7-2 and TRBJ2-2; D ambiguous. V lost 5 bases, J lost 2 bases, and 6 bases lay in between. This CDR3 has 13 amino acids. Per the germline V gene, CDR1 is SGHTA and CDR2 is FQGNSA. This CDR3 reads CASSLDNTGELFF. CDR3 nucleotides: TGTGCCAGCAGCCTGGACAACACCGGGGAGCTGTTTTTT.

J is TRBJ2-7 and V is TRBV6-1, with D tentatively TRBD2 (5 bases). The length of the CDR3 is 13 residues. V lost 3 bases and J lost 4, with 10 bases in between. Germline CDR1 is MNHNS and CDR2 is SASEGT. CDR3 nucleotide sequence: TGTGCCAGCAGTGAGAAGGGCGGGTACGAGCAGTACTTC. It specifies CASSEKGGYEQYF.

The rearrangement links TRBV13 to TRBJ2-7; D call uncertain. The V and J ends lost 6 bases and 0 bases respectively, with 15 bases between them. Germline CDR1 and CDR2: PRHDT and FYEKMQ (reference sequence). The length of the CDR3 is 15 residues. CDR3 residues: CASSSYPGSSYEQYF. The CDR3 nucleotides read TGTGCCAGCAGTTCCTACCCCGGTTCCTCCTACGAGCAGTACTTC.

The gene calls are TRBV19 and TRBJ2-1; 7 positions match TRBD1. Germline loops: CDR1 LNHDA, CDR2 SQIVND (reference sequence). The J segment lost 7 bases and the V segment lost 5 bases, leaving 8 bases of the junction unmatched. The CDR3 is made up of 14 amino acids. The CDR3 region has the DNA TGTGCCAGTAGTCCTCGGGACAGCCTAAATGAGCAGTTCTTC. As protein: CASSPRDSLNEQFF. The complete variable domain, with remaining parts taken from reference TRBV19 and TRBJ2-1, reads DGGITQSPKYLFRKEGQNVTLSCEQNLNHDAMYWYRQDPGQGLRLIYYSQIVNDFQKGDIAEGYSVSREKKESFPLTVTSAQKNPTAFYLCASSPRDSLNEQFFGPGTRLTVL.

This chain joins TRBV6-4 and TRBJ2-1, with TRBD2 matching over 12 bases. The CDR3 spans 15 residues. Germline CDR1 MRHNA, CDR2 SNTAGT. Trimming at V came to 6 bases and at J to 4 bases, leaving 4 bases not matched to a gene. In DNA, the CDR3 is TGTGCCAGCAGCGATACTAGCGGGGGGTACAATGAGCAGTTCTTC. Protein product: CASSDTSGGYNEQFF.